One sample yielded the 10 T cell receptor beta chains listed below, sequenced in a study of blood T cell repertoires in COVID-19. TCRdb's copy holds only in-frame clones and misses some; the assay was immunoSEQ multiplex PCR. The repertoire includes 350,000 to 400,000 clones, more than 80% of them detected once, and 0.9% to 1.1% sits in the top ten. The sequenced material came from PBMCs or T cells enriched from blood (not recorded which). These receptor sequences come from a man aged 18 to 35 who had recovered from COVID-19.

In DNA form, the CDR3 reads TGTGCCAGCAGTCCCGCCGGGACAGCACACGAGACCCAGTACTTC. This codes for CASSPAGTAHETQYF. V and J are TRBV27 and TRBJ2-5; 7 bases agree with TRBD1. Germline V gives CDR1 MNHEY, CDR2 SMNVEV (reference sequence). This CDR3 contains 15 residues. V was pared by 5 bases and J by 5 bases, with 11 bases of the junction left unmatched.

This chain uses TRBV13 with TRBJ1-3; the D gene is possibly TRBD1 (6 bases). The CDR3 contains 15 residues. The germline V gene encodes CDR1 PRHDT and CDR2 FYEKMQ (reference sequence). V lost 1 base and J lost 1, with 8 bases in between. As DNA, the CDR3 is TGTGCCAGCAGCTTAGAACAGGGATCTGGAAACACCATATATTTT. It yields the protein CASSLEQGSGNTIYF.

On this clone: A read error may account for a junction end that differs from germline. V gene TRBV10-3 combines with J gene TRBJ1-3; D remains unclear. Germline V CDR1 and CDR2: ENHRY, SYGVKD. The CDR3 consists of 14 residues. In DNA form, the CDR3 reads TGTGCCATCAGTGAGGGGAGCTCTGGAAGCACCATATATTTT. Residues: CAISEGSSGSTIYF.

This clone has just one count. The chain carries TRBV28 and TRBJ2-1; D unresolved. Between the trimmed V and J ends, which lost 2 bases and 9 bases, there was a span of 8 bases. This CDR3 has 12 amino acids. Germline V gene data show CDR1 as MDHEN and CDR2 as SYDVKM. The DNA of the CDR3 is TGTGCCAGCAGTTTAATCAGTGTTGAGCAGTTCTTC. Amino acid sequence: CASSLISVEQFF. Supplemented by reference TRBV28 and TRBJ2-1, the full variable domain reads DVKVTQSSRYLVKRTGEKVFLECVQDMDHENMFWYRQDPGLGLRLIYFSYDVKMKEKGDIPEGYSVSREKKERFSLILESASTNQTSMYLCASSLISVEQFFGPGTRLTVL.

V is TRBV27 and J is TRBJ2-4, with 9 bases identical to TRBD2. J was trimmed by 5 bases and V by 5 bases; bases with no gene match: 4. The CDR3 length is 14 residues. Germline V gene data show CDR1 as MNHEY and CDR2 as SMNVEV (reference sequence). DNA for the CDR3: TGTGCCAGCAGTCTTCTAGCGGGGCAAAACATTCAGTACTTC. Its translation is CASSLLAGQNIQYF.

For this clone: The junction departs from the called germline gene at one end, perhaps through a read error. The rearrangement joins TRBV7-9 to TRBJ1-1; TRBD1 agrees at 10 bases. This CDR3 contains 14 residues. Per germline, CDR1 SEHNR and CDR2 FQNEAQ (reference sequence). DNA of the CDR3: TGTGCCAGCAGGTTAGACAGGGGGCTCCCTGAAGCTTTCTTT. Residues: CASRLDRGLPEAFF.

The chain is built from TRBV4-1 and TRBJ2-1; TRBD2 is a possible D gene (7 bases). Germline loops: CDR1 MGHRA, CDR2 YSYEKL. V lost 6 bases and J 7 bases, leaving 16 bases between the germline ends. The CDR3 loop spans 14 amino acids. The CDR3 DNA reads TGCGCCAGCAGTAGGGGGGGATTAGAGAATGAGCAGTTCTTC. Encoded protein: CASSRGGLENEQFF.

This sequence joins TRBV3-1 (or the pseudogene TRBV3-2) and TRBJ1-2; 8 bases agree with TRBD1. The CDR3 is 14 residues long. With V trimmed by 1 base and J by 9 bases, 7 bases remained unmatched. Germline V gene sequence: CDR1 LGHDT, CDR2 YNNKEL (reference sequence). In DNA form, the CDR3 reads TGTGCCAGCAGCCAAGCCCAGGGGGCGCCTAGCTACACCTTC. It codes for CASSQAQGAPSYTF.

V usage is TRBV5-1 and J usage is TRBJ2-7, with a weak D call TRBD1 (6 bases). The V and J ends lost 4 bases and 2 bases respectively, with 16 bases between them. Germline V gene data show CDR1 as SGHRS and CDR2 as YFSETQ. The CDR3 is 15 amino acids. The CDR3 region has the DNA TGCGCCAGCAGCCCGGAGGCAGGGGTTCCCTACGAGCAGTACTTC. Amino acids: CASSPEAGVPYEQYF.

This clone was observed at least ten times. The rearrangement links TRBV30 to TRBJ2-1; D call uncertain. Germline CDR1 reads GTSNPN; CDR2 reads SVGIG (reference sequence). CDR3 length: 12 amino acids. Trimming took 3 bases from V and 6 from J, leaving 9 bases between them. The CDR3 here is CAWSRILNEQFF. The CDR3 bases are TGTGCCTGGAGCAGGATCCTCAATGAGCAGTTCTTC. Full variable domain (outside the CDR3, taken from reference TRBV30 and TRBJ2-1): SQTIHQWPATLVQPVGSPLSLECTVEGTSNPNLYWYRQAAGRGLQLLFYSVGIGQISSEVPQNLSASRPQDRQFILSSKKLLLSDSGFYLCAWSRILNEQFFGPGTRLTVL.